This TCR beta chain came from a study of control samples from healthy donors and cancer patients (dated by TCRdb to 2020 to 2021). With respect to this clone: No cognate antigen has been identified for it. No base quality values were provided; no much bigger clone lies one nucleotide off.

Cut back by 2 bases and 1 base, the V and J ends lie 9 bases apart. Taken from the germline V gene, the CDR1 and CDR2 loops are SGHRS and YFSETQ. The CDR3 holds 14 amino acids from the cysteine to the phenylalanine. Only the CDR3 DNA is retained, 42 bases long and in frame from the first base. The library was obtained by the immunoSEQ multiplex PCR assay. TCRdb took this table from immuneACCESS and kept in-frame rearrangements with V and J called. Such tables lack part of the clones; where checked against another copy, unresolved V genes explain under half of the gap, and the rest is unexplained. This sample comprises roughly 150,000 clones, roughly 93% of them detected only once. 5% to 7% of the sample belongs to the ten largest clones.

This sequence originates from a man aged 18-30 years in good health. This sequence uses TRBV5-1 and TRBJ2-5; the D region possibly corresponds to TRBD2 (6 bases align). The sequenced material came from blood. CDR3 region: CASSLRGGQETQYF. The DNA sequence is given as TGCGCCAGCAGCTTAAGGGGAGGCCAAGAGACCCAGTACTTC.